The rows below give T cell receptor beta chains drawn from one sample of a study of blood T cell repertoires in COVID-19. Some clones are missing from TCRdb's copy, which holds only in-frame ones; the method was immunoSEQ multiplex PCR. The data hold approximately 14,000 clones, with around four fifths observed a single time. Sample: peripheral blood. These TCRs come from a man between 40 and 49 years old with active or convalescent COVID-19. CDR3s include the opening cysteine and the closing phenylalanine or tryptophan. A D gene is named only where the DNA matches it firmly. Clone size, where shown, is once, few, many, or a class for clones that have expanded.

j_call: TRBJ2-2
v_call: TRBV4-3
clone_size: -
d_call: -
cdr3_aa: CASSSRRGWGGELFF
cdr3_nt: TGCGCCAGCAGCTCTAGGAGAGGGTGGGGAGGGGAGCTGTTTTTT

j_call: TRBJ2-7
v_call: TRBV5-4
clone_size: -
d_call: -
cdr3_aa: CASSLRGGGDEQYF
cdr3_nt: TGTGCCAGCAGCTTGAGGGGGGGCGGGGACGAGCAGTACTTC

j_call: TRBJ2-5
v_call: TRBV5-8
clone_size: -
d_call: TRBD1
cdr3_aa: CASTVGQGLFGETQYF
cdr3_nt: TGTGCCAGCACCGTGGGACAGGGGTTATTTGGAGAGACCCAGTACTTC

j_call: TRBJ1-6
v_call: TRBV7-2
clone_size: -
d_call: -
cdr3_aa: CASSLGYSGFYNSPLHF
cdr3_nt: TGTGCCAGCAGCTTAGGCTATTCTGGTTTCTATAATTCACCCCTCCACTTT

j_call: TRBJ1-2
v_call: TRBV6-5
clone_size: -
d_call: -
cdr3_aa: CASSYYSDQGYGYTF
cdr3_nt: TGTGCCAGCAGTTACTACTCGGACCAGGGCTATGGCTACACCTTC

j_call: TRBJ2-2
v_call: TRBV9
clone_size: -
d_call: -
cdr3_aa: CASSGTGTPVNTGELFF
cdr3_nt: TGTGCCAGCAGCGGTACCGGGACACCCGTGAACACCGGGGAGCTGTTTTTT

j_call: TRBJ2-7
v_call: TRBV7-6
clone_size: -
d_call: TRBD1
cdr3_aa: CASSLDRGSYEQYF
cdr3_nt: TGTGCCAGCAGCCTAGACAGGGGGTCCTACGAGCAGTACTTC

j_call: TRBJ2-1
v_call: TRBV7-2
clone_size: -
d_call: TRBD1
cdr3_aa: CASSSQSGTGRDEQFF
cdr3_nt: TGTGCCAGCAGCTCTCAGTCCGGGACAGGGAGGGATGAGCAGTTCTTC

j_call: TRBJ2-3
v_call: TRBV2
clone_size: -
d_call: TRBD1
cdr3_aa: CASRDRGGDTQYF
cdr3_nt: TGTGCCAGCAGGGACAGGGGTGGTGATACGCAGTATTTT

j_call: TRBJ2-5
v_call: TRBV14
clone_size: -
d_call: TRBD2
cdr3_aa: CASSLAGGPQYF
cdr3_nt: TGTGCCAGCAGTCTAGCGGGGGGGCCCCAGTACTTC

j_call: TRBJ2-1
v_call: TRBV12-5
clone_size: -
d_call: TRBD2
cdr3_aa: CASAPSGGVYNEQFF
cdr3_nt: TGTGCTAGTGCCCCGAGTGGGGGGGTTTACAATGAGCAGTTCTTC

j_call: TRBJ1-1
v_call: TRBV29-1
clone_size: -
d_call: -
cdr3_aa: CSVEVGRGRTEAFF
cdr3_nt: TGCAGCGTTGAAGTCGGGAGGGGACGGACTGAAGCTTTCTTT

j_call: TRBJ1-5
v_call: TRBV6-2/TRBV6-3
clone_size: -
d_call: TRBD1
cdr3_aa: CASSSGQGARRNQPQHF
cdr3_nt: TGTGCCAGCAGTTCCGGACAGGGGGCGCGTCGCAATCAGCCCCAGCATTTT

j_call: TRBJ2-4
v_call: TRBV25-1
clone_size: once
d_call: -
cdr3_aa: CASSLRVDGKNIQYF
cdr3_nt: TGTGCCAGCAGTCTCCGGGTAGATGGCAAAAACATTCAGTACTTC

j_call: TRBJ2-2
v_call: TRBV6-2/TRBV6-3
clone_size: -
d_call: -
cdr3_aa: CASSLDSGTGELFF
cdr3_nt: TGTGCCAGCAGCCTAGATAGCGGCACCGGGGAGCTGTTTTTT

j_call: TRBJ1-5
v_call: TRBV28
clone_size: -
d_call: TRBD1
cdr3_aa: CASSIFPGQGRYSNQPQHF
cdr3_nt: TGTGCCAGCAGCATATTTCCGGGACAGGGGAGATATAGCAATCAGCCCCAGCATTTT

j_call: TRBJ1-1
v_call: TRBV7-9
clone_size: few
d_call: -
cdr3_aa: CASSLGLLNTEAFF
cdr3_nt: TGTGCCAGCAGCTTGGGACTCCTAAACACTGAAGCTTTCTTT

j_call: TRBJ1-2
v_call: TRBV6-5
clone_size: -
d_call: -
cdr3_aa: CASSYGGFNGYTF
cdr3_nt: TGTGCCAGCAGTTACGGGGGGTTCAATGGCTACACCTTC

j_call: TRBJ2-7
v_call: TRBV4-1
clone_size: -
d_call: TRBD1
cdr3_aa: CASGQGPYEQYF
cdr3_nt: TGCGCCAGTGGACAGGGGCCCTACGAGCAGTACTTC

j_call: TRBJ2-3
v_call: TRBV3-1/TRBV3-2
clone_size: -
d_call: -
cdr3_aa: CASRQRPRDTQYF
cdr3_nt: TGTGCCAGCAGGCAACGTCCCCGGGATACGCAGTATTTT

j_call: TRBJ1-2
v_call: TRBV7-6
clone_size: -
d_call: -
cdr3_aa: CASSLDQGGRYGYTF
cdr3_nt: TGTGCCAGCAGCCTGGATCAGGGCGGTCGCTATGGCTACACCTTC

j_call: TRBJ1-5
v_call: TRBV6-5
clone_size: -
d_call: TRBD1
cdr3_aa: CAETGVMNQPQHF
cdr3_nt: TGTGCTGAGACAGGGGTGATGAATCAGCCCCAGCATTTT

j_call: TRBJ2-2
v_call: TRBV3-1/TRBV3-2
clone_size: -
d_call: -
cdr3_aa: CASTPRGTGELFF
cdr3_nt: TGTGCCAGCACCCCCCGGGGGACCGGGGAGCTGTTTTTT

j_call: TRBJ1-4
v_call: TRBV2
clone_size: -
d_call: -
cdr3_aa: CASSEQGQANEKLFF
cdr3_nt: TGTGCCAGCAGTGAACAGGGGCAGGCTAATGAAAAACTGTTTTTT

j_call: TRBJ2-7
v_call: TRBV21-1
clone_size: -
d_call: -
cdr3_aa: CASSKSGAGTGQYEQYF
cdr3_nt: TGTGCCAGCAGCAAATCTGGGGCCGGGACAGGGCAGTACGAGCAGTACTTC

j_call: TRBJ1-1
v_call: TRBV18
clone_size: -
d_call: -
cdr3_aa: CASSPERDTEAFF
cdr3_nt: TGTGCCAGCTCACCTGAGCGGGACACTGAAGCTTTCTTT

j_call: TRBJ1-1
v_call: TRBV7-2
clone_size: -
d_call: -
cdr3_aa: CASSLAGQNTEAFF
cdr3_nt: TGTGCCAGCAGCTTAGCGGGCCAGAACACTGAAGCTTTCTTT

j_call: TRBJ1-3
v_call: TRBV5-1
clone_size: -
d_call: -
cdr3_aa: CASSPQFISGNTIYF
cdr3_nt: TGCGCCAGCAGCCCACAGTTTATCTCTGGAAACACCATATATTTT

j_call: TRBJ2-7
v_call: TRBV7-9
clone_size: -
d_call: -
cdr3_aa: CASSLSSYEQYF
cdr3_nt: TGTGCCAGCAGCTTGTCGTCCTACGAGCAGTACTTC